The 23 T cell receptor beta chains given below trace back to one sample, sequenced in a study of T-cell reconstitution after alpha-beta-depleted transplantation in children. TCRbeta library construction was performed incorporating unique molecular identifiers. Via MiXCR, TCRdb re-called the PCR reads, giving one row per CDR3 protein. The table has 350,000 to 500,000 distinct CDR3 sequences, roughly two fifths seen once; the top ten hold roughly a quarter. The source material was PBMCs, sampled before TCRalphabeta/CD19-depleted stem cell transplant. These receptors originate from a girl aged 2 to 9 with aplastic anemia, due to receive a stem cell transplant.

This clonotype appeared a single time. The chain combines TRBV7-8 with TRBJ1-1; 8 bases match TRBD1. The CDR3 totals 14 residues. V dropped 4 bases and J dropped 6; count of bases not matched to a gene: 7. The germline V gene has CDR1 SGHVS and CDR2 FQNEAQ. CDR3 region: CASSSVQGAAEAFF. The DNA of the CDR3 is TGTGCCAGCAGCTCAGTCCAGGGGGCCGCTGAAGCTTTCTTT.

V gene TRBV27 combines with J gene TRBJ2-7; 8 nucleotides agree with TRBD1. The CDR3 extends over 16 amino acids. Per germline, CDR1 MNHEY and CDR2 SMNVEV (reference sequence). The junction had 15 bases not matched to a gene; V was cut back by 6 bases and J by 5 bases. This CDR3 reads CASSRIPGGNLNEQYF. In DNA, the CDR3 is TGTGCCAGCAGCCGAATCCCAGGGGGCAATCTCAACGAGCAGTACTTC.

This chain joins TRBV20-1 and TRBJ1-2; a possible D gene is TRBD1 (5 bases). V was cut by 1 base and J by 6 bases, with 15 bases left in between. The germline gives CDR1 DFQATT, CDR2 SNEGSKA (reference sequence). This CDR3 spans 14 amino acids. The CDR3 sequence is CSARGAGHEDGYTF. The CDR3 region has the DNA TGCAGTGCTAGAGGGGCGGGGCATGAGGATGGCTACACCTTC.

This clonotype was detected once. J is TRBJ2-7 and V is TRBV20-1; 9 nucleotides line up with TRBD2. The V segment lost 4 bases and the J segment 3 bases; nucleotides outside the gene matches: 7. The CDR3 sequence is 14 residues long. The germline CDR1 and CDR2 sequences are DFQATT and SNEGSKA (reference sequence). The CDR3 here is CSATLAGDYYEQYF. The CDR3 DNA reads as TGCAGTGCTACACTAGCGGGTGACTACTACGAGCAGTACTTC.

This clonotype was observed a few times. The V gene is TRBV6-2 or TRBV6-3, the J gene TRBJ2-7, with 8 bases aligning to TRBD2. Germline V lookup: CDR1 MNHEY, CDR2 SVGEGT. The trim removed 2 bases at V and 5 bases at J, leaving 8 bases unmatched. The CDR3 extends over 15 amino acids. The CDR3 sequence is CASSYALAGSHEQYF. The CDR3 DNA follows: TGTGCCAGCAGTTACGCGTTAGCGGGATCCCACGAGCAGTACTTC.

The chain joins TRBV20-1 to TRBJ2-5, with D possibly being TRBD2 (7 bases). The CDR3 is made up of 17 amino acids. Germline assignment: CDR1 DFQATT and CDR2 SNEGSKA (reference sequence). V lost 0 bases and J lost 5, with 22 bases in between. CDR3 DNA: TGCAGTGCTAGAGAATTGGGAGGGGGGGCTTCGGCGGAGACCCAGTACTTC. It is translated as CSARELGGGASAETQYF.

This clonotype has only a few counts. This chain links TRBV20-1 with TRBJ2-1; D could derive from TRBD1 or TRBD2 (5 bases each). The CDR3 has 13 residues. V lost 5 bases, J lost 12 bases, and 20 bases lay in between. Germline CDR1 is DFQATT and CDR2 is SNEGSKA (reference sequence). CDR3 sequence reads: CSAAHGTDQGQFF. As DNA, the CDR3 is TGCAGTGCTGCCCACGGGACGGACCAGGGGCAGTTCTTC.

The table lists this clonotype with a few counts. CDR3 DNA sequence: TGTGCCAGCAGCCAAGATTCGACAGGGGGCGAATACGAGCAGTACTTC. This sequence encodes CASSQDSTGGEYEQYF. This chain joins TRBV3-1 and TRBJ2-7; the match to TRBD1 covers 10 bases. Losses at the gene ends were 0 bases for V and 4 bases for J; bases not matched to a gene: 6. CDR3 length equals 16 residues. Germline values: CDR1 LGHDT, CDR2 YNNKEL (reference sequence).

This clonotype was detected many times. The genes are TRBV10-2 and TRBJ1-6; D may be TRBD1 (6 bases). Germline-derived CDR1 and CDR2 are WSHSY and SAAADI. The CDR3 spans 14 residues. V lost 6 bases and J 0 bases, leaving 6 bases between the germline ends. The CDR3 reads CASRDSSYNSPLHF. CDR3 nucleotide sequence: TGCGCCAGCAGGGACAGCTCCTATAATTCACCCCTCCACTTT.

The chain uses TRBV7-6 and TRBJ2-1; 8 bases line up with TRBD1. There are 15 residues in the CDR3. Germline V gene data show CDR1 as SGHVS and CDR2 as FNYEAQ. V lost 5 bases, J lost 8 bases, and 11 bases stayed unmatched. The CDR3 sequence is CASSLEQGALYEQFF. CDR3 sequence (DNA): TGTGCCAGCAGCCTCGAGCAGGGGGCGCTTTATGAGCAGTTCTTC.

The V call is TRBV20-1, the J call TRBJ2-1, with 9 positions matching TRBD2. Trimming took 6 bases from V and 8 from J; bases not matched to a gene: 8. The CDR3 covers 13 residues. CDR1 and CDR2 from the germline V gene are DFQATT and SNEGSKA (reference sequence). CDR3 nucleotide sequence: TGCAGTGCCCCCAGCGCGGGAGGGGATGAGCAGTTCTTC. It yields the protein CSAPSAGGDEQFF.

The CDR3 nucleotides are TGCAGTGCTCCACTCAGGGGCCGCTTCAATCAGCCCCAGCATTTT. Translated: CSAPLRGRFNQPQHF. The chain employs TRBV20-1 and TRBJ1-5; D may be TRBD1 (6 bases). The CDR3 contains 15 residues. The germline CDR1 and CDR2 sequences are DFQATT and SNEGSKA (reference sequence). Trimming cost V 5 bases and J 3 bases, with 17 bases left between them.

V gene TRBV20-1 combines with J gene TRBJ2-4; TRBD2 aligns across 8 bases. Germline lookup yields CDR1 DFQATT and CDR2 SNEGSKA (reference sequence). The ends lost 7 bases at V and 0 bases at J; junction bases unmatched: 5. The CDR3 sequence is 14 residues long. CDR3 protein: CSGIAGLAKNIQYF. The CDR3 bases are TGCAGTGGGATAGCGGGACTAGCCAAAAACATTCAGTACTTC.

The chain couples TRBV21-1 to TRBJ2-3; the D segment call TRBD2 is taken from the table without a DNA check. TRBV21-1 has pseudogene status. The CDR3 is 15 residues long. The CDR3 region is CASIKEGPSTDTQYF. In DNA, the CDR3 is TGTGCCAGCATCAAGGAGGGTCCCAGCACAGATACGCAGTATTTT.

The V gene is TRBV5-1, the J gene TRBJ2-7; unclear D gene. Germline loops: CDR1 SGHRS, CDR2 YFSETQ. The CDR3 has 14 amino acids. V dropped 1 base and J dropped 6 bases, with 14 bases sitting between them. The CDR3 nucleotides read TGCGCCAGCAGCTTGCAACAGTCGGACCCCGAGCAGTACTTC. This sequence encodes CASSLQQSDPEQYF.

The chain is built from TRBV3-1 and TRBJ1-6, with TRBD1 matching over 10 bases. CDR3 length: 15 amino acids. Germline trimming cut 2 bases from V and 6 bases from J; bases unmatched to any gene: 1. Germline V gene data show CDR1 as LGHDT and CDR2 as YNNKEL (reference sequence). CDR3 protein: CASSQWDRGNSPLHF. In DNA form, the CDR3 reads TGTGCCAGCAGCCAATGGGACAGGGGTAATTCACCCCTCCACTTT.

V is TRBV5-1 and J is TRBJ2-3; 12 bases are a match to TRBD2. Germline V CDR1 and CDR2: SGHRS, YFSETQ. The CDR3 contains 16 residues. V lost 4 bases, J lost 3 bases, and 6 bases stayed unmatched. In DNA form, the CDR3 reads TGCGCCAGCAGCACTCTAGCGGGAGGGCCAACAGATACGCAGTATTTT. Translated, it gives CASSTLAGGPTDTQYF.

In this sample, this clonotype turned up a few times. CDR3 sequence: CSARDWGRGQVGELFF. CDR3 DNA: TGCAGTGCTAGAGATTGGGGCAGGGGGCAGGTCGGGGAGCTGTTTTTT. The rearrangement links TRBV20-1 to TRBJ2-2, with TRBD1 matching 8 bases. Unmatched junction bases numbered 10, after V lost 0 bases and J lost 7 bases. CDR1 is DFQATT, CDR2 SNEGSKA, per germline (reference sequence). CDR3 length: 16 residues.

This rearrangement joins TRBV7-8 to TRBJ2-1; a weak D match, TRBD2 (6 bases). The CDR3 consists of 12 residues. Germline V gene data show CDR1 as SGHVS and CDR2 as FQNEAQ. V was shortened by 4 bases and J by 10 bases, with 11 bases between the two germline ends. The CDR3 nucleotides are TGTGCCAGCAGCTCCCGCGGGGAAGAGCAGTTCTTC. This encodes CASSSRGEEQFF.

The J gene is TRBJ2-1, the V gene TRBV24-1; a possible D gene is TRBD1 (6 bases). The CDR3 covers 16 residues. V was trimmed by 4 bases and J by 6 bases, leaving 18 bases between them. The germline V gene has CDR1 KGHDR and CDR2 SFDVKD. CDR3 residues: CATSDRTVRSFNEQFF. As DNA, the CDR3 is TGTGCCACCAGTGACCGGACAGTCAGGTCGTTCAATGAGCAGTTCTTC.

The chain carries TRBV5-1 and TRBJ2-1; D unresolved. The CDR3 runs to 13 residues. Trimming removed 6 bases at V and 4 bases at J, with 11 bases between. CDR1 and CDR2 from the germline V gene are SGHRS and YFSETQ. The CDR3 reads CASNEDGYNEQFF. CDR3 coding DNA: TGCGCCAGCAACGAGGACGGTTACAATGAGCAGTTCTTC.

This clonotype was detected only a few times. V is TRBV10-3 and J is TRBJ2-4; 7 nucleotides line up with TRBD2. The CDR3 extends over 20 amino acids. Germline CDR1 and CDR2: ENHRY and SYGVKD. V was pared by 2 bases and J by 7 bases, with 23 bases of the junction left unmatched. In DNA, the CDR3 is TGTGCCATCAGTGAGGCCCTTTTCGGGGCGGGAGACCCCAGCGGGAACATTCAGTACTTC. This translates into CAISEALFGAGDPSGNIQYF.

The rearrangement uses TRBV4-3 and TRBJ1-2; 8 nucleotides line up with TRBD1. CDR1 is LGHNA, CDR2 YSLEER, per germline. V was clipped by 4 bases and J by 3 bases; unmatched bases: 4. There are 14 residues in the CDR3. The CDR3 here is CASSRTGGDYGYTF. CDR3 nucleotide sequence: TGCGCCAGCAGCCGAACAGGGGGTGACTATGGCTACACCTTC.